This T cell receptor beta chain derives from a study of blood T cell repertoires in COVID-19. V shed 3 bases and J shed 0 bases, with 12 bases lying between them. Germline V gives CDR1 SGHRS, CDR2 YFSETQ. CDR3 size: 16 residues. Generated by immunoSEQ multiplex PCR, the TCRdb table keeps only in-frame clones and is missing some. The table includes hundreds of thousands of clones, approximately 90% detected once. Specimen: peripheral blood. The receptor was isolated from a woman between 50 and 59 years old with COVID-19, enrolled during active disease. The chain is built from TRBV5-1 and TRBJ2-2; D is uncertain. Here the CDR3 reads CASSSPFRSNTGELFF. CDR3 DNA: TGCGCCAGCAGCTCTCCATTCCGGTCGAACACCGGGGAGCTGTTTTTT.